This T cell receptor beta chain was sequenced during a study of T cells in Graves' hyperthyroidism and ophthalmopathy (dated by TCRdb to about 2019). Study-wide context: Peripheral blood samples were taken at the time of initial diagnosis, prior to any treatment. According to the paper, TCR Vbeta CDR3 sequencing was carried out on about 140 peripheral blood samples, which came from under 50 ophthalmopathy, around 74 hyperthyroidism and roughly 17 progressor patients. An independent validation cohort of under 20 hyperthyroidism patients and about 16 patients who later progressed to ophthalmopathy tested prospective prediction of ophthalmopathy. For training and testing, the 100 or so patients in the discovery cohort were randomly divided in a 7:3 ratio. In about 6 Graves' hyperthyroidism patients, the study also compared T-cell repertoires from thyroid tissue with T-cell repertoires from blood. TCR V-J signatures able to tell the groups apart were searched for in a discovery cohort of approximately 95 patients, of whom 43 had Graves' ophthalmopathy and under 65 had stable Graves' hyperthyroidism. Following sampling, methimazole starting at 30 mg daily was given to hyperthyroidism patients, and high-dose intravenous methylprednisolone was given to ophthalmopathy patients.

Paper-wide results and their limitations: Ophthalmopathy was separated from stable hyperthyroidism by a 13 V-J signature model, with just over 85% sensitivity and about 81% specificity obtained in cross-validation and 80%/75% obtained in testing. Most expanded thyroid clonotypes (frequency above 0.001) were also detected in blood, suggesting blood repertoires may reflect thyroid immune responses. Sample size was not statistically predetermined, and blinding of investigators to group allocation was not performed. In validation, progression to ophthalmopathy was predicted by the model with nearly 71% sensitivity and roughly 76% specificity, a median of about 6 months before onset.

Amplification of TCR beta CDR3 regions was carried out from RNA transcripts. The first round of RT-PCR for the TCR CDR3 was performed with the HTBI primer set and the Qiagen OneStep RT-PCR kit. Libraries were constructed in a second round of multiplex PCR, after which size selection and purification were carried out. Libraries were sequenced paired-end with 100 bp reads on an Illumina HiSeq2000. As for how the authors treated the data: SOAPnuke was used to process the raw data, throwing out any read that contained adapters or uncalled bases, had a mean Phred below 15, or lacked an exact constant-primer or identifier match. High-quality paired reads were merged with COPE v1.2.5, and unique nucleotide sequences were defined as clonotypes. MiTCR v1.1 was used to align clonotypes to the IMGT TRBV, TRBD and TRBJ reference segments. Analysis was restricted to V-J combinations with a frequency above 0.0001, which covered roughly 99% of repertoires. A TCS score was defined as the ratio between F50 (clonal expansion) and ExV (chaos), using BLOSUM62-based TCRdist between CDR3 peptides within each V-J. Welch's t-statistics and random forest reduced 500 to 650 V-J features to fewer than 15, which were used in a naive Bayes classifier (R e1071). TCRdb applied fastp at Q25 and MiXCR to the public reads, then kept only in-frame beta chains. Under each unique CDR3 protein, matching rows form one entry showing the most common genes and DNA. V and J calls and clone size were set by TCRdb, not the authors. Across this sample there are approximately 590,000 distinct CDR3 sequences, with more than 15% seen only once. The top ten clones comprise under 8% of the sample.

A patient counted as having stable Graves' hyperthyroidism if no progression to ophthalmopathy occurred over 18 months of follow-up. Hyperthyroidism patients were aged 18 to 65 years and newly diagnosed, with disease duration of less than 2 months. The study excluded patients with uncontrolled infections, other autoimmune diseases, pregnancy or lactation. Diagnoses were established on the basis of clinical symptoms, serum thyroxine and TRAb, thyroid ultrasound, and orbital computed tomography. PBMCs were separated from roughly 10 ml of fresh peripheral blood using Ficoll-Paque density gradient centrifugation. Total RNA was extracted using Trizol reagent, and RNA quality was assessed on an Agilent 2100 Bioanalyzer. The CDR3, cysteine through phenylalanine, is 14 amino acids long. Only the CDR3 DNA stays, 42 bases, in frame from base 1. The trim is 3 bases for V and 5 bases for J, with a gap of 13 bases between the germline ends.

This clonotype has a count of ten or more. Its target antigen remains unknown. Base qualities are not at hand, and no much larger clone is one base apart. The TCR was taken from a woman aged 25 to 45 with Graves' hyperthyroidism. The specimen sequenced was blood. This chain joins TRBV12-3 or TRBV12-4 to TRBJ2-5; the D gene is perhaps TRBD1 or TRBD2, each of them matching over 5 bases. The DNA sequence follows: TGTGCCAGCAGTTTCGGGACCCAGCTTGAGACCCAGTACTTC. This gives the protein CASSFGTQLETQYF.